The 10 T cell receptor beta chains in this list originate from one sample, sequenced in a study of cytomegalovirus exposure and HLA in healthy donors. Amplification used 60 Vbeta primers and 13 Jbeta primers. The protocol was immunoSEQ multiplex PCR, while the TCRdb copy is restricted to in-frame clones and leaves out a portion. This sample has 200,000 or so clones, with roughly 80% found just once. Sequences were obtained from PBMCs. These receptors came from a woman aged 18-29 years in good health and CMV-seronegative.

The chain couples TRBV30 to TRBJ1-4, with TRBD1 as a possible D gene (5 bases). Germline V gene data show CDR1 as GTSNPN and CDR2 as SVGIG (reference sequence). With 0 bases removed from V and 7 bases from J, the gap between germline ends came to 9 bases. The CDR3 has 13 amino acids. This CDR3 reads CAWSVMGGEKLFF. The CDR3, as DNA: TGTGCCTGGAGTGTAATGGGGGGTGAAAAACTGTTTTTT.

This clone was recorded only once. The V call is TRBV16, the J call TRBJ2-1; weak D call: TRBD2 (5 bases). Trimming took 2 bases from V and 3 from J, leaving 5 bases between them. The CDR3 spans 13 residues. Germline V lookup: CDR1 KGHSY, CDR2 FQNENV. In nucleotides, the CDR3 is TGTGCCAGCAGCCAACGGGACTACAATGAGCAGTTCTTC. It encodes CASSQRDYNEQFF.

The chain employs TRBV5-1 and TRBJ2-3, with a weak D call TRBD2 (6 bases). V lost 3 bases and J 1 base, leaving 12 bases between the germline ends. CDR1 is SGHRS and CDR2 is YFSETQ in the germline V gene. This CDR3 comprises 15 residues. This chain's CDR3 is CASSSVAAGTDTQYF. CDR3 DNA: TGCGCCAGCAGCTCGGTAGCGGCGGGCACAGATACGCAGTATTTT.

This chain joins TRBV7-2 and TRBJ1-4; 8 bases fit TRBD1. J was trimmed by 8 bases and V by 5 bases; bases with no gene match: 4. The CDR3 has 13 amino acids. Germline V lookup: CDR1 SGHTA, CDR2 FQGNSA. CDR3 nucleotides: TGTGCCAGCAGCCCCCACAGGGGGGAAAAACTGTTTTTT. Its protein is CASSPHRGEKLFF.

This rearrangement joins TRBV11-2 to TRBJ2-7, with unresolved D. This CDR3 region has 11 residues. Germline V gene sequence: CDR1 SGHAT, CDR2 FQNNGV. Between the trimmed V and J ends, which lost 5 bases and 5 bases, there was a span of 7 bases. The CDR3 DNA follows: TGTGCCAGCAGCCAAGGAGACGAGCAGTACTTC. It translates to CASSQGDEQYF.

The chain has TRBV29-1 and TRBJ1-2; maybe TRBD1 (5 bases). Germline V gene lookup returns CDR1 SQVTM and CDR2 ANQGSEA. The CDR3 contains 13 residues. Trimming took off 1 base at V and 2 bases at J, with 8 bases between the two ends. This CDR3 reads CSVEVRANYGYTF. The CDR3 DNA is TGCAGCGTTGAAGTCAGGGCCAACTATGGCTACACCTTC.

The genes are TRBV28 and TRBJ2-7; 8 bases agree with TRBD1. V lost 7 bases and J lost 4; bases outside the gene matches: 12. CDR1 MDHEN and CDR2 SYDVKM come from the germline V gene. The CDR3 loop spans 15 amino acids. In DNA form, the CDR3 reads TGTGCCAGCAAGGTCCTAACAGGGGGTCTGTACGAGCAGTACTTC. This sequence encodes CASKVLTGGLYEQYF.

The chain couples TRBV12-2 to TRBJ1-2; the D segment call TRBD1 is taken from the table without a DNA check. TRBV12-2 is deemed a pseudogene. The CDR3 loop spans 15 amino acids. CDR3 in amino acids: CASRRSGAINYGYTF. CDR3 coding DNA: TGTGCAAGTCGCCGATCAGGGGCGATCAACTATGGCTACACCTTC.

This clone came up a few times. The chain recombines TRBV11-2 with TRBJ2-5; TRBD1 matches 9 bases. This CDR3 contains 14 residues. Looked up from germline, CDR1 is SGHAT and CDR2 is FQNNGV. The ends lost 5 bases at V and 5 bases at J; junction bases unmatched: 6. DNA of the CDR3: TGTGCCAGCAGCCCGGGACAGGGTGTGGAGACCCAGTACTTC. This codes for CASSPGQGVETQYF.

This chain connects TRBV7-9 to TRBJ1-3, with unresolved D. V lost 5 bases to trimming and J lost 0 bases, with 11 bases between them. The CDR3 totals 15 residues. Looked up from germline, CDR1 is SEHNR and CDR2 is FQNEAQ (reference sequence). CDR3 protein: CASSMSLDSGNTIYF. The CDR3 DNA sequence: TGTGCCAGCAGCATGTCGTTAGACTCTGGAAACACCATATATTTT.